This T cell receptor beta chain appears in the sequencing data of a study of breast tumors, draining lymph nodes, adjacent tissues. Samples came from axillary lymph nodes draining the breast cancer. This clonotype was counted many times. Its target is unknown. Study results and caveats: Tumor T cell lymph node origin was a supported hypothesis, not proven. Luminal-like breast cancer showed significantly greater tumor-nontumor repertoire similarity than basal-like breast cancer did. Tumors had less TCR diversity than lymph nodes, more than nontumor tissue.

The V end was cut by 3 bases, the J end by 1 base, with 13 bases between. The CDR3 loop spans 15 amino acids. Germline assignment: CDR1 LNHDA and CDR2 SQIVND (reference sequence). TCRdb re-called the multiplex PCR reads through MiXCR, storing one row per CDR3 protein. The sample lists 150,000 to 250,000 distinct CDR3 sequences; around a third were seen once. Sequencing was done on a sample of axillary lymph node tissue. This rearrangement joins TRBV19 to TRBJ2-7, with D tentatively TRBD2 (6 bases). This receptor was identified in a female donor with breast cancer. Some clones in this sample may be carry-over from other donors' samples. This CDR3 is CASSISGPGSYEQYF. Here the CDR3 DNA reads TGTGCCAGTAGTATTAGCGGTCCAGGGTCCTACGAGCAGTACTTC.